Following are 30 T cell receptor beta chains from one sample sequenced in a study of T cells in Graves' hyperthyroidism and ophthalmopathy. Regions amplified from RNA transcripts were the TCR beta CDR3 regions. TCR CDR3 regions were first amplified by RT-PCR with HTBI primers. Using its own MiXCR run on the multiplex PCR reads, TCRdb lists one record per CDR3 protein. The sample holds around 690,000 distinct CDR3 sequences; less than 25% are singletons and the top ten take over 30%. The sample taken for sequencing was blood. The receptor set was obtained from a man younger than 45 with Graves' ophthalmopathy.

The chain recombines TRBV7-2 with TRBJ1-2, with 9 bases that match TRBD1. This CDR3 spans 16 amino acids. Per the germline V gene, CDR1 is SGHTA and CDR2 is FQGNSA. The J segment lost 4 bases and the V segment lost 2 bases, leaving 8 bases of the junction unmatched. The CDR3, as DNA: TGTGCCAGCAGCTTAAATAGGAGGGACAGGGTCTATGGCTACACCTTC. It translates to CASSLNRRDRVYGYTF.

This rearrangement joins TRBV7-6 to TRBJ2-2; 10 bases fit TRBD2. The CDR3 sequence is 16 residues long. The V gene's germline CDR1 is SGHVS and CDR2 FNYEAQ. After removal of 5 bases from V and 5 bases from J, the junction contained 8 bases not matched to a gene. CDR3 loop: CASSDLAGERTGELFF. The DNA for the CDR3 is TGTGCCAGCAGCGACCTAGCGGGAGAAAGAACCGGGGAGCTGTTTTTT.

This clonotype occurred a few times. This chain connects TRBV4-2 to TRBJ2-7; 8 bases line up with TRBD2. V lost 1 base and J lost 0; bases outside the gene matches: 2. CDR1 LGHNA and CDR2 YNFKEQ come from the germline V gene. This CDR3 spans 15 amino acids. CDR3 loop: CASSQAGGSSYEQYF. As DNA, the CDR3 is TGTGCCAGCAGCCAAGCGGGGGGGTCCTCCTACGAGCAGTACTTC.

The CDR3 region is CSARPLAGVDTQYF. Written as DNA, the CDR3 is TGCAGTGCTAGACCTTTAGCGGGAGTGGATACGCAGTATTTT. The chain carries TRBV20-1 and TRBJ2-3; 9 positions agree with TRBD2. The CDR3 consists of 14 residues. Trimming removed 2 bases from V and 6 bases from J; junction bases left unmatched: 6. Germline CDR1 DFQATT, CDR2 SNEGSKA (reference sequence).

This clonotype was detected many times. The CDR3 DNA reads as TGTGCCAGCAGCTTCTTCTCGGAGGGAGGGAGTTACGAGCAGTACTTC. It encodes CASSFFSEGGSYEQYF. This rearrangement joins TRBV11-2 to TRBJ2-7; 7 bases match TRBD2. V dropped 3 bases and J dropped 4; count of bases not matched to a gene: 12. Germline V gene data show CDR1 as SGHAT and CDR2 as FQNNGV. The CDR3 has 16 amino acids. Filled out from reference TRBV11-2 and TRBJ2-7, the complete variable domain reads EAGVAQSPRYKIIEKRQSVAFWCNPISGHATLYWYQQILGQGPKLLIQFQNNGVVDDSQLPKDRFSAERLKGVDSTLKIQPAKLEDSAVYLCASSFFSEGGSYEQYFGPGTRLTVT.

This clonotype was seen ten or more times. The CDR3 coding sequence is TGTGCCAGCACGCGGGGGGCCCGCACAGATACGCAGTATTTT. Translation gives CASTRGARTDTQYF. The chain couples TRBV28 to TRBJ2-3; 8 positions match TRBD2. V dropped 7 bases and J dropped 1; count of bases not matched to a gene: 4. The CDR3 covers 14 residues. Germline-derived CDR1 and CDR2 are MDHEN and SYDVKM.

This clonotype appeared a few times. The V gene is TRBV29-1, the J gene TRBJ1-1; D is uncertain. The CDR3 is 13 residues long. V was shortened by 1 base and J by 0 bases, with 6 bases between the two germline ends. Per the germline V gene, CDR1 is SQVTM and CDR2 is ANQGSEA. CDR3 nucleotide sequence: TGCAGCGTTGAAGCCTACATGAACACTGAAGCTTTCTTT. Its protein product is CSVEAYMNTEAFF.

The J gene is TRBJ1-2, the V gene TRBV7-2; the D gene is possibly TRBD1 (5 bases). CDR3 length: 14 amino acids. CDR1 is SGHTA, CDR2 FQGNSA, per germline. V was trimmed by 11 bases and J by 8 bases, leaving 24 bases between them. The CDR3 sequence is CAGKIWGPGEGYTF. Here the CDR3 DNA reads TGTGCCGGCAAAATATGGGGACCTGGAGAGGGCTACACCTTC.

This chain joins TRBV29-1 and TRBJ1-1, with TRBD1 matching 11 bases. Per the germline V gene, CDR1 is SQVTM and CDR2 is ANQGSEA. There are 18 residues in the CDR3. J lost 1 base, V lost 4 bases, and 14 bases had no gene match. The CDR3 DNA sequence: TGCAGCGTTGGCCCAGGAGGACAGGGGGCGCGGTGGAACACTGAAGCTTTCTTT. It codes for CSVGPGGQGARWNTEAFF.

Regarding this clonotype: A read error may produce the germline difference seen at one junction end. This chain connects TRBV11-1 to TRBJ2-7; D may correspond to TRBD1 or TRBD2 (5 bases each). Germline CDR1 SGHAT, CDR2 FQDESV (reference sequence). The CDR3 totals 13 residues. The CDR3 reads CASSSGTSYKQYF. The CDR3 DNA follows: TGTGCCAGCAGCTCGGGGACCTCCTACAAGCAGTACTTC.

A few counts support this clonotype. The chain recombines TRBV20-1 with TRBJ2-5; 7 positions agree with TRBD2. The junction had 27 bases not matched to a gene; V was cut back by 0 bases and J by 5 bases. The CDR3 consists of 21 residues. Germline CDR1 is DFQATT and CDR2 is SNEGSKA (reference sequence). The CDR3 DNA reads TGCAGTGCTAGAGATAGGGGCAACGGGGCTAGCGGATATCTCTTGGGGGAGACCCAGTACTTC. This encodes CSARDRGNGASGYLLGETQYF.

This clonotype was found many times. The chain uses TRBV28 and TRBJ2-7, with D possibly being TRBD2 (5 bases). This CDR3 comprises 14 residues. V lost 7 bases, J lost 1 base, and 14 bases lay in between. Germline V gives CDR1 MDHEN, CDR2 SYDVKM. Here the CDR3 DNA reads TGTGCCAGCATTGGAGGTGGCCGATCCTACGAGCAGTACTTC. Translated, it gives CASIGGGRSYEQYF.

This clonotype was detected only a few times. V is TRBV28 and J is TRBJ2-5; TRBD2 agrees at 11 bases. J gave up 7 bases and V 5 bases, and 6 bases lay outside the gene matches. Per germline, CDR1 MDHEN and CDR2 SYDVKM. This CDR3 has 14 residues. The CDR3 spells CASSGTSGLWTQYF. The CDR3 bases are TGTGCCAGCAGTGGGACTAGCGGCCTGTGGACCCAGTACTTC.

Of note for this clonotype: An end of the junction differs from the germline gene, which may be a read error. The chain couples TRBV5-1 to TRBJ1-2; 8 positions match TRBD1. CDR1 and CDR2 (germline): SGHRS, YFSETQ. The CDR3 contains 16 residues. This chain's CDR3 is CASSLSLGQVYYGYTF. The CDR3 bases are TGTGCCAGCAGCTTGAGCCTGGGACAGGTCTACTATGGCTACACCTTC.

The rearrangement links TRBV7-6 to TRBJ2-1; 13 bases match TRBD2. The CDR3 loop spans 16 amino acids. Germline lookup yields CDR1 SGHVS and CDR2 FNYEAQ. V shed 0 bases, J shed 8 bases, and the junction held 4 bases outside the gene matches. Written as DNA, the CDR3 is TGTGCCAGCAGCTTAGCACTAGCGGGAGGGTCCGATGAGCAGTTCTTC. The encoded protein is CASSLALAGGSDEQFF.

The chain recombines TRBV16 with TRBJ2-2, with a tentative D call TRBD1 (6 bases). Trimming removed 5 bases at V and 4 bases at J, with 14 bases between. This CDR3 contains 15 residues. Germline V gene lookup returns CDR1 KGHSY and CDR2 FQNENV. CDR3 residues: CASSAYGQRTGELFF. The CDR3 DNA reads TGTGCCAGCAGCGCATACGGACAGCGCACCGGGGAGCTGTTTTTT. Complete variable domain (other parts from reference TRBV16 and TRBJ2-2): GEEVAQTPKHLVRGEGQKAKLYCAPIKGHSYVFWYQQVLKNEFKFLISFQNENVFDETGMPKERFSAKCLPNSPCSLEIQATKLEDSAVYFCASSAYGQRTGELFFGEGSRLTVL.

Ten or more counts support this clonotype. The chain couples TRBV18 to TRBJ1-2; D not certain. The CDR3 runs 12 residues. Per the germline V gene, CDR1 is KGHSH and CDR2 is LQKENI. Trimming pared 6 bases from V and 4 bases from J, leaving 9 bases between. The CDR3 nucleotides read TGTGCCAGCTCGGATACACGCTATGGCTACACCTTC. Residues: CASSDTRYGYTF.

This clonotype was recorded many times. The J gene is TRBJ2-3, the V gene TRBV11-1; 12 bases are shared with TRBD2. From germline, CDR1 is SGHAT and CDR2 FQDESV (reference sequence). The CDR3 spans 16 residues. V was pared by 5 bases and J by 4 bases, with 7 bases of the junction left unmatched. The CDR3 reads CASSPSSGRVADTQYF. For the CDR3, the DNA is TGTGCCAGCAGCCCGTCTAGCGGGAGGGTTGCAGATACGCAGTATTTT.

This clonotype occurred a few times. The rearrangement uses TRBV20-1 and TRBJ2-7; 12 positions match TRBD2. Germline V gives CDR1 DFQATT, CDR2 SNEGSKA (reference sequence). The CDR3 is 17 amino acids. Trimming at V came to 3 bases and at J to 6 bases, leaving 15 bases not matched to a gene. CDR3 region: CSASVNILTSGRGEQYF. The CDR3 bases are TGCAGTGCTAGTGTGAACATCTTGACTAGCGGGAGAGGCGAGCAGTACTTC.

The rearrangement uses TRBV5-6 and TRBJ2-1; the match to TRBD2 covers 9 bases. This CDR3 has 16 amino acids. Germline V gene lookup returns CDR1 SGHDT and CDR2 YYEEEE. Losses at the gene ends were 2 bases for V and 10 bases for J; bases not matched to a gene: 13. The CDR3 nucleotides are TGTGCCAGCAGCTTTTGGGTTAGCGGGAGTTCATTCGAGCAGTTCTTC. Translation: CASSFWVSGSSFEQFF. The full variable domain, in which reference TRBV5-6 and TRBJ2-1 provide the parts outside the CDR3, is DAGVTQSPTHLIKTRGQQVTLRCSPKSGHDTVSWYQQALGQGPQFIFQYYEEEERQRGNFPDRFSGHQFPNYSSELNVNALLLGDSALYLCASSFWVSGSSFEQFFGPGTRLTVL.

This CDR3 is CASSLAGLRTYNEQFF. In nucleotides, the CDR3 is TGTGCCAGCAGCCTGGCGGGCTTGAGGACCTACAATGAGCAGTTCTTC. This sequence joins TRBV27 and TRBJ2-1; tentatively, D is TRBD2 (5 bases). The germline V and J ends were trimmed by 6 bases and 2 bases, with 17 bases remaining between them. Germline CDR1 reads MNHEY; CDR2 reads SMNVEV (reference sequence). This CDR3 has 16 amino acids.

This clonotype was seen only a few times. This chain joins TRBV28 and TRBJ1-4; possible D gene TRBD1, 5 bases. The germline V gene has CDR1 MDHEN and CDR2 SYDVKM. With 5 bases removed from V and 8 bases from J, the gap between germline ends came to 12 bases. The CDR3 sequence is 13 residues long. This chain's CDR3 is CASSEGTDEKLFF. Here the CDR3 DNA reads TGTGCCAGCAGTGAAGGGACCGACGAAAAACTGTTTTTT. Full variable domain (rest looked up from reference TRBV28 and TRBJ1-4): DVKVTQSSRYLVKRTGEKVFLECVQDMDHENMFWYRQDPGLGLRLIYFSYDVKMKEKGDIPEGYSVSREKKERFSLILESASTNQTSMYLCASSEGTDEKLFFGSGTQLSVL.

V and J are TRBV28 and TRBJ2-7; D is uncertain. CDR1 is MDHEN and CDR2 is SYDVKM in the germline V gene. V dropped 2 bases and J dropped 3 bases, with 11 bases sitting between them. The CDR3 totals 14 residues. The CDR3 loop reads CASSLSRIYYEQYF. Here the CDR3 DNA reads TGTGCCAGCAGTTTAAGTCGTATTTACTACGAGCAGTACTTC.

Many counts were recorded for this clonotype. The chain employs TRBV20-1 and TRBJ1-2, with 8 bases lining up with TRBD1. J lost 11 bases, V lost 5 bases, and 4 bases had no gene match. This CDR3 is built from 10 residues. Germline V gene sequence: CDR1 DFQATT, CDR2 SNEGSKA (reference sequence). The CDR3 protein is CSAGTGGYTF. Written as DNA, the CDR3 is TGCAGTGCTGGAACAGGGGGGTACACCTTC.

J is TRBJ2-7 and V is TRBV12-3 or TRBV12-4; 10 positions match TRBD2. The ends lost 6 bases at V and 5 bases at J; junction bases unmatched: 7. This CDR3 has 14 residues. The DNA of the CDR3 is TGTGCCAGCAGGACTAGCGGGCCAACCCACGAGCAGTACTTC. Encoded protein: CASRTSGPTHEQYF.

This chain joins TRBV24-1 and TRBJ2-5; a possible D gene is TRBD1 (6 bases). V was pared by 7 bases and J by 1 base, with 9 bases between. The CDR3 consists of 13 residues. Germline CDR1 reads KGHDR; CDR2 reads SFDVKD. This CDR3 reads CATSTGSQETQYF. DNA of the CDR3: TGTGCCACCAGCACAGGGAGCCAAGAGACCCAGTACTTC.

The CDR3, as DNA: TGTGCCAGCAGTGAAGCAATAGGAACCGTTGAGCAGTACTTC. Its protein is CASSEAIGTVEQYF. The chain is built from TRBV6-1 and TRBJ2-7; D unresolved. This CDR3 is built from 14 residues. Per the germline V gene, CDR1 is MNHNS and CDR2 is SASEGT. V was trimmed by 0 bases and J by 7 bases, leaving 13 bases between them.

In its sample, this clonotype was seen many times. CDR3 coding DNA: TGTGCCAGCAGCTCATTAAGGGGAACGATATATGGCTACACCTTC. As protein: CASSSLRGTIYGYTF. The chain links TRBV11-2 to TRBJ1-2, with D possibly matching TRBD1 (5 bases). Germline V gives CDR1 SGHAT, CDR2 FQNNGV. Between the trimmed V and J ends, which lost 4 bases and 5 bases, there was a span of 17 bases. CDR3 size: 15 residues.

This clonotype was counted a few times. The chain recombines TRBV7-9 with TRBJ2-2, with TRBD2 identical over 12 bases. V gave up 5 bases and J gave up 7 bases; unmatched junction bases: 8. Germline V CDR1 and CDR2: SEHNR, FQNEAQ (reference sequence). This CDR3 is built from 16 residues. CDR3: CASSTGLAGQNGELFF. The CDR3 DNA follows: TGTGCCAGCAGCACAGGACTAGCGGGACAGAACGGGGAGCTGTTTTTT.

This clonotype has ten or more counts. This chain connects TRBV6-1 to TRBJ2-5; TRBD1 matches at 7 bases. This CDR3 spans 13 amino acids. The germline V gene encodes CDR1 MNHNS and CDR2 SASEGT. V gave up 8 bases and J gave up 0 bases; unmatched junction bases: 3. CDR3 DNA: TGTGCCAGCGAGGGACAGAACCAAGAGACCCAGTACTTC. The encoded protein is CASEGQNQETQYF.